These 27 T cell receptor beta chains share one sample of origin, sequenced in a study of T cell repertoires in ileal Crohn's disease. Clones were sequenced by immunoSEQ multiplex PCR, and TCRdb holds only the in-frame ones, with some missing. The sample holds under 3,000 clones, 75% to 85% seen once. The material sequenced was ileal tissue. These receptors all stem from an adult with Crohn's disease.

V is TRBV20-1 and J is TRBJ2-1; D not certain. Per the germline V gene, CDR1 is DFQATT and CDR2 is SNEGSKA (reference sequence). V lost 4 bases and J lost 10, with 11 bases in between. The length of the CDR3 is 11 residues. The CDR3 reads CSAITVLEQFF. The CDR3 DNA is TGCAGTGCTATAACGGTCCTAGAGCAGTTCTTC.

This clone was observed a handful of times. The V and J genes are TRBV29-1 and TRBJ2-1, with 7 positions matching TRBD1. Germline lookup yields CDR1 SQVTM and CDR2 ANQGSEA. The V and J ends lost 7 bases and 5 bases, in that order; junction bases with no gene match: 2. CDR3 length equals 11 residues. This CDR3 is CSGDSNNEQFF. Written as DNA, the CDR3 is TGCAGCGGGGACAGCAACAATGAGCAGTTCTTC.

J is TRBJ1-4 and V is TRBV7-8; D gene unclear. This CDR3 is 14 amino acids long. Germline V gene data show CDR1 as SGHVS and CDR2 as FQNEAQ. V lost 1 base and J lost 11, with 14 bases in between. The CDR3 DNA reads TGTGCCAGCAGCTTAGGGGCCAACGGCGAGAAACTGTTTTTT. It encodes CASSLGANGEKLFF. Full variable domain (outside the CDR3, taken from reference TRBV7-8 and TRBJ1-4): GAGVSQSPRYKVAKRGQDVALRCDPISGHVSLFWYQQALGQGPEFLTYFQNEAQLDKSGLPSDRFFAERPEGSVSTLKIQRTQQEDSAVYLCASSLGANGEKLFFGSGTQLSVL.

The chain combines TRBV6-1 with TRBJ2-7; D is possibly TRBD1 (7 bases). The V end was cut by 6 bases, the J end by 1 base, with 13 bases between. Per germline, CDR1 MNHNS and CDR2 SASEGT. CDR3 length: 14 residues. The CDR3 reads CASRAGQQSYEQYF. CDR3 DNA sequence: TGTGCCAGCAGGGCGGGACAGCAATCCTACGAGCAGTACTTC.

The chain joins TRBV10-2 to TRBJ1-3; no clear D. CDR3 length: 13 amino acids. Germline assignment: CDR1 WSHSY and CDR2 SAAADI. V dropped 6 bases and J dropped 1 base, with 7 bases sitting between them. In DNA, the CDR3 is TGCGCCAGCAGCCTAGATTCTGGAAACACCATATATTTT. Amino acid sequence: CASSLDSGNTIYF.

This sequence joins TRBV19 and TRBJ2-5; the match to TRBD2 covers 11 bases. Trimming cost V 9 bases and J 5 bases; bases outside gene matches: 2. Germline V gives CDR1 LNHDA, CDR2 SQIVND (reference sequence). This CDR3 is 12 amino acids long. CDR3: CASRTSGETQYF. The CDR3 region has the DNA TGTGCCAGCAGGACTAGCGGGGAGACCCAGTACTTC.

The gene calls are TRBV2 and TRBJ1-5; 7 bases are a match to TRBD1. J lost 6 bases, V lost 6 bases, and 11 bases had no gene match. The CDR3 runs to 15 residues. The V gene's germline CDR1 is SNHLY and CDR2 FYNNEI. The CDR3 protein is CASSSDRAVTQPQHF. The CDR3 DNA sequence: TGTGCCAGCAGCTCCGACAGGGCGGTCACTCAGCCCCAGCATTTT.

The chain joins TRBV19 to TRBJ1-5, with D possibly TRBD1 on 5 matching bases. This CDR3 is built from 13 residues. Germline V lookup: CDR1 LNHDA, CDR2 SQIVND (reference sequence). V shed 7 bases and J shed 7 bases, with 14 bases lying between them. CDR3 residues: CASNSGLIQPQHF. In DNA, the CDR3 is TGTGCCAGTAATTCAGGGCTGATACAGCCCCAGCATTTT.

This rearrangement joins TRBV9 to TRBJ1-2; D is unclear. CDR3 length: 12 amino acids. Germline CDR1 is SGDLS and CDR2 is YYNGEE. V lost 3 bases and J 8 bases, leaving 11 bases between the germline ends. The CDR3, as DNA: TGTGCCAGCAGCGGGGGAGCGGGAGGCTACACCTTC. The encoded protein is CASSGGAGGYTF.

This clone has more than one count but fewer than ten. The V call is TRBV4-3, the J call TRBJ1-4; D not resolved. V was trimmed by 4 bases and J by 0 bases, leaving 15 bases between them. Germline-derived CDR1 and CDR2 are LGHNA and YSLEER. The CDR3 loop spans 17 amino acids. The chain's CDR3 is CASSLANRGATNEKLFF. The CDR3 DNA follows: TGCGCCAGCAGCCTGGCGAACCGGGGTGCAACTAATGAAAAACTGTTTTTT.

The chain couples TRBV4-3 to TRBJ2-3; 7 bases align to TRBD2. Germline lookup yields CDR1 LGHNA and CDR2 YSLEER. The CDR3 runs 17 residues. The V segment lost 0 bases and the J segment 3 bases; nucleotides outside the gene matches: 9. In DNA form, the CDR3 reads TGCGCCAGCAGCCAAGATCGGGGGGTTAGCGGGACAGATACGCAGTATTTT. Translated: CASSQDRGVSGTDTQYF.

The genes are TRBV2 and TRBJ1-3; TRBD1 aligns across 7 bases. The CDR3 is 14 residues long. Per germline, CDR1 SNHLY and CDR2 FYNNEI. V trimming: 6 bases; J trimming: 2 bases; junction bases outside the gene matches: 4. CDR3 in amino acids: CASSFTGAGNTIYF. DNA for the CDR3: TGTGCCAGCAGCTTTACAGGGGCTGGAAACACCATATATTTT.

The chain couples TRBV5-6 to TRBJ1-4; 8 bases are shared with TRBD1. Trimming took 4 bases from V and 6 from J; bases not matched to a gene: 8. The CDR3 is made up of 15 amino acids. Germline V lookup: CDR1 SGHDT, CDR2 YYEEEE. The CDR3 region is CASSTRQGKYEKLFF. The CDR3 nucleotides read TGTGCCAGCAGCACGAGACAGGGGAAATATGAAAAACTGTTTTTT.

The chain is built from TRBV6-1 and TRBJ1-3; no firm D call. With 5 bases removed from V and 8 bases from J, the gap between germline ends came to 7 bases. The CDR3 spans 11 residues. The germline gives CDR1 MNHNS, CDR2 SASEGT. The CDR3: CASSLGDTIYF. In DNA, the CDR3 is TGTGCCAGCAGTTTGGGAGACACCATATATTTT.

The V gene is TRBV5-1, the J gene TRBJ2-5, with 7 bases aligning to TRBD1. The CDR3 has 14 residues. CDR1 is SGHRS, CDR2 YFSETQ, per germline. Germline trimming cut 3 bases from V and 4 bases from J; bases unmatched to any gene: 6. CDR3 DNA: TGCGCCAGCAGCTCGACAGGGTCGGGAGAGACCCAGTACTTC. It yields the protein CASSSTGSGETQYF.

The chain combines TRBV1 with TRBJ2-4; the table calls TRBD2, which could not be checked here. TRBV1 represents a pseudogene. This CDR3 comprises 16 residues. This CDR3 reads CTTRSKAGDFKNIQYF. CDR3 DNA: TGCACCACCAGGTCAAAAGCGGGGGATTTCAAAAACATTCAGTACTTC.

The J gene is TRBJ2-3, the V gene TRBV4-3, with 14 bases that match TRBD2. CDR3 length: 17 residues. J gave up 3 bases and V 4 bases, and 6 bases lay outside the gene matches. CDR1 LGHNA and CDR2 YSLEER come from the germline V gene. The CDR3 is CASSPAGTSGSTDTQYF. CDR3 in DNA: TGCGCCAGCAGCCCGGCCGGGACTAGCGGGAGTACAGATACGCAGTATTTT.

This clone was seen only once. CDR3 in DNA: TGTGCCAGTAGTACACCGGACAGGGGTTGTTGTGCTGGAAACACCATATATTTT. It codes for CASSTPDRGCCAGNTIYF. This sequence joins TRBV19 and TRBJ1-3; the match to TRBD1 covers 9 bases. The germline gives CDR1 LNHDA, CDR2 SQIVND (reference sequence). CDR3 length equals 18 residues. V lost 4 bases and J lost 2; bases outside the gene matches: 12.

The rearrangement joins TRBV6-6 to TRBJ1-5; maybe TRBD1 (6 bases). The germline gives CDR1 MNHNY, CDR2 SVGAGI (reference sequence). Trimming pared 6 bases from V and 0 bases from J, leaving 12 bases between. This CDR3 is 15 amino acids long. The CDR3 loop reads CASRRTANSNQPQHF. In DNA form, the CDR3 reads TGTGCCAGCAGACGGACAGCGAATAGCAATCAGCCCCAGCATTTT.

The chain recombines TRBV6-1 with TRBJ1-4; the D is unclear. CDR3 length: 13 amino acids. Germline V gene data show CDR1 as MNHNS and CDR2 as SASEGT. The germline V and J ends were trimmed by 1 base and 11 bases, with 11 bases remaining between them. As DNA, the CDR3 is TGTGCCAGCAGTGAAGATGAAAGGGAGAAACTGTTTTTT. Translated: CASSEDEREKLFF.

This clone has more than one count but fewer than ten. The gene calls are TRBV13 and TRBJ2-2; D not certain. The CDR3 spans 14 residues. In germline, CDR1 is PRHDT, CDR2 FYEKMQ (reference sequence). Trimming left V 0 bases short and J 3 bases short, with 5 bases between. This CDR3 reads CASSLGQDTGELFF. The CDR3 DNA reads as TGTGCCAGCAGCTTAGGGCAGGACACCGGGGAGCTGTTTTTT.

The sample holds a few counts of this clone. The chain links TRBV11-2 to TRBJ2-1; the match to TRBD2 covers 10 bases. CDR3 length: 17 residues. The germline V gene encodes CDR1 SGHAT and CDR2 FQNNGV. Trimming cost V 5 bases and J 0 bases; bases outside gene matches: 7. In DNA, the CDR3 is TGTGCCAGCAGCCGACATTCTAGCGGGAGCTCCTACAATGAGCAGTTCTTC. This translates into CASSRHSSGSSYNEQFF.

CDR3 coding DNA: TGTGCCAGCAGCTTTACGAGCGGGAGCACCTACGAGCAGTACTTC. Its translation is CASSFTSGSTYEQYF. The chain links TRBV7-9 to TRBJ2-7, with 8 bases identical to TRBD2. Unmatched junction bases numbered 6, after V lost 3 bases and J lost 2 bases. From germline, CDR1 is SEHNR and CDR2 FQNEAQ (reference sequence). This CDR3 spans 15 amino acids.

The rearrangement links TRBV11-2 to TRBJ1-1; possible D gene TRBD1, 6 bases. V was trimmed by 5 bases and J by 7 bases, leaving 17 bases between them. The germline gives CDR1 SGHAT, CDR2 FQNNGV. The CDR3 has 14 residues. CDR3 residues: CASSPTTGYFEAFF. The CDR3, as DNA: TGTGCCAGCAGCCCCACGACAGGCTACTTTGAAGCTTTCTTT.

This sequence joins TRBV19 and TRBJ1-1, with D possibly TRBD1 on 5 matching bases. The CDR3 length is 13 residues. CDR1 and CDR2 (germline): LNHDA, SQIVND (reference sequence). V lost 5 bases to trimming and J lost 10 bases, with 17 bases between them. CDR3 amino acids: CASSSRQSHLAFF. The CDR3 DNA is TGTGCCAGTAGTTCCCGACAGTCTCACCTAGCTTTCTTT.

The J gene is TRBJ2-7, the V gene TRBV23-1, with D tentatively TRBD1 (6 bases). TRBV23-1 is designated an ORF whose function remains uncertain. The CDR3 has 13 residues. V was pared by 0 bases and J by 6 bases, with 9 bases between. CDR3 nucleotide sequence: TGCGCCAGCAGTCAATCGAGGGGGTGCGAGCAGTACGTC. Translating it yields CASSQSRGCEQYV.

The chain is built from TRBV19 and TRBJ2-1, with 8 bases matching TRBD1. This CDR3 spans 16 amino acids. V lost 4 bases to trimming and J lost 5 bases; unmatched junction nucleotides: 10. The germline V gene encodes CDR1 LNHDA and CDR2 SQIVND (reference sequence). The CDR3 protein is CASSRLKTGGNNEQFF. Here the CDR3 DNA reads TGTGCCAGTAGTAGGCTTAAAACAGGGGGGAACAATGAGCAGTTCTTC. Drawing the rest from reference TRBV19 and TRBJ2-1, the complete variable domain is DGGITQSPKYLFRKEGQNVTLSCEQNLNHDAMYWYRQDPGQGLRLIYYSQIVNDFQKGDIAEGYSVSREKKESFPLTVTSAQKNPTAFYLCASSRLKTGGNNEQFFGPGTRLTVL.